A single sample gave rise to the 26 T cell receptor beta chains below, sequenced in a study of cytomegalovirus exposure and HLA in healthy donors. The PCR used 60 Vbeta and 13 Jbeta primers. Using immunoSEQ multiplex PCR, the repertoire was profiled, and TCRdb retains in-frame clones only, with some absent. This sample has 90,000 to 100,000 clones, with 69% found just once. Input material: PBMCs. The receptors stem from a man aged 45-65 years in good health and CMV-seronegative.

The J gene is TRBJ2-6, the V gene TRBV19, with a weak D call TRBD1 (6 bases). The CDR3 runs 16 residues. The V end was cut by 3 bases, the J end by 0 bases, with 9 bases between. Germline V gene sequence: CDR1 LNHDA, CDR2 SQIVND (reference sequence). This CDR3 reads CASSMYRDSGANVLTF. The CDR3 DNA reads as TGTGCCAGTAGTATGTACAGGGACTCTGGGGCCAACGTCCTGACTTTC.

DNA of the CDR3: TGTGCCAGCAGCGCCCGGGACTATCGATCGGAGACCCAGTACTTC. As protein: CASSARDYRSETQYF. The chain recombines TRBV9 with TRBJ2-5; 7 bases match TRBD2. This CDR3 is built from 15 residues. Losses at the gene ends were 3 bases for V and 5 bases for J; bases not matched to a gene: 10. Germline V gene lookup returns CDR1 SGDLS and CDR2 YYNGEE.

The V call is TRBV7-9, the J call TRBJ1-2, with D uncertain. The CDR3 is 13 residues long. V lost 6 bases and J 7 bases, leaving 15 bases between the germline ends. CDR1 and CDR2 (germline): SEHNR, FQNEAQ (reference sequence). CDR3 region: CASSVAGVGGYTF. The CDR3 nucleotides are TGTGCCAGCAGTGTGGCCGGGGTGGGTGGCTACACCTTC.

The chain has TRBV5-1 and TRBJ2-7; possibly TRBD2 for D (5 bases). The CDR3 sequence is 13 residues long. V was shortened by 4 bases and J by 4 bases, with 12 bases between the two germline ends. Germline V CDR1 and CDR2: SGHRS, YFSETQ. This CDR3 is CASSLISGYEQYV. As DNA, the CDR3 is TGCGCCAGCAGCCTCATATCGGGATACGAGCAGTACGTC.

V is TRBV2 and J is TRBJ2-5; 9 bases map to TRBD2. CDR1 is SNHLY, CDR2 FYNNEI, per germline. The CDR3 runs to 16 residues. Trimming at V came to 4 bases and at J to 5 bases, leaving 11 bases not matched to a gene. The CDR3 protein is CASSVWGGGAAETQYF. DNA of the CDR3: TGTGCCAGCAGTGTCTGGGGCGGGGGGGCCGCGGAGACCCAGTACTTC.

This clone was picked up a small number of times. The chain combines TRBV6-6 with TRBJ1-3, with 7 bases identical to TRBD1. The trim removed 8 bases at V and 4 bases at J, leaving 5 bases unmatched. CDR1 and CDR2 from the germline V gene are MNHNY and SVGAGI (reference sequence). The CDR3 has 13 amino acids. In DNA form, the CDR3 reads TGTGCCAGCGTTGGGACAGTCGGAAACACCATATATTTT. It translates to CASVGTVGNTIYF.

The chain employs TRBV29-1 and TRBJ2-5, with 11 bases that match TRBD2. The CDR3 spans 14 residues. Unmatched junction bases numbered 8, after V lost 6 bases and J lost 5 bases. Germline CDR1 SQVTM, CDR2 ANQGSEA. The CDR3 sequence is CSVGVSSGGETQYF. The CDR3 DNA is TGCAGCGTGGGAGTGTCTAGCGGGGGGGAGACCCAGTACTTC.

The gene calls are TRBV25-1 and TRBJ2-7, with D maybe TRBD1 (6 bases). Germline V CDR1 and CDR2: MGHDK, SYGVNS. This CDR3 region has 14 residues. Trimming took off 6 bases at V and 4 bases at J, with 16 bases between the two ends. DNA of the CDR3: TGTGCCAGCAGAGCCGGGACACAGGGTTACGAGCAGTACTTC. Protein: CASRAGTQGYEQYF.

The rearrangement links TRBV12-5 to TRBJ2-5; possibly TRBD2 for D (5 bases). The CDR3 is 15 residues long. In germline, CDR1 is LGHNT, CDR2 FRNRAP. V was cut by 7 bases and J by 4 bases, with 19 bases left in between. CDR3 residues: CASAWTVEMGETQYF. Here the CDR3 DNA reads TGTGCTAGTGCCTGGACTGTGGAGATGGGAGAGACCCAGTACTTC.

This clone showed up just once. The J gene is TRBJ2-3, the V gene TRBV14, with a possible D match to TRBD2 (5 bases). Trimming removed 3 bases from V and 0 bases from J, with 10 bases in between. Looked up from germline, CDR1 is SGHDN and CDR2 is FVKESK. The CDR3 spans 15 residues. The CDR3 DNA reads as TGTGCCAGCAGCCATGAACTAGTGAGCACAGATACGCAGTATTTT. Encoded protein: CASSHELVSTDTQYF.

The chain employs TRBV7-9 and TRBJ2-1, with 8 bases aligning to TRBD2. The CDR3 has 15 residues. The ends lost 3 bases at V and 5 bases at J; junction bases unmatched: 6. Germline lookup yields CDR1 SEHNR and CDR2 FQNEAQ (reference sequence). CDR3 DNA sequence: TGTGCCAGCAGCTTTTACCGGGGGGGCCACAATGAGCAGTTCTTC. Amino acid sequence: CASSFYRGGHNEQFF.

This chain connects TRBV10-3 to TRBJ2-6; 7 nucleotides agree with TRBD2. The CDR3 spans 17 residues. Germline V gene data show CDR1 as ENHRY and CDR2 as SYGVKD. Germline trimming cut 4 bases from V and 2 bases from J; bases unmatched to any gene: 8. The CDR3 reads CAISGEGQRPGANVLTF. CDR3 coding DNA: TGTGCCATCAGTGGGGAGGGGCAGAGGCCTGGGGCCAACGTCCTGACTTTC.

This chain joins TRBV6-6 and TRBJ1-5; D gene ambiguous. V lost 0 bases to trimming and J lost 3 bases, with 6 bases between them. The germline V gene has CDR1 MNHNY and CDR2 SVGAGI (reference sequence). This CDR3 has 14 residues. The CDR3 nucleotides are TGTGCCAGCAGTTACTCGGGCCCCAATCAGCCCCAGCATTTT. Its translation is CASSYSGPNQPQHF.

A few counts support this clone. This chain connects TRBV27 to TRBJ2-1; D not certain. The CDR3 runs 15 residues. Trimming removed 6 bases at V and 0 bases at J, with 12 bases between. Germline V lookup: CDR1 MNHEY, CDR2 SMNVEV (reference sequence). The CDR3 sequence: CASSLGHSSYNEQFF. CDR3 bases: TGTGCCAGCAGCTTGGGCCATAGCTCCTACAATGAGCAGTTCTTC.

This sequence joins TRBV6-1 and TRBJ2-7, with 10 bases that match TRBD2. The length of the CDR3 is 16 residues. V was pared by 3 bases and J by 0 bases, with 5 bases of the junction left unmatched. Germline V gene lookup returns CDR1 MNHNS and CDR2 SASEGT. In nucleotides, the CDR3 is TGTGCCAGCAGTGAGCGTAGCGGGGGGTACTCCTACGAGCAGTACTTC. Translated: CASSERSGGYSYEQYF.

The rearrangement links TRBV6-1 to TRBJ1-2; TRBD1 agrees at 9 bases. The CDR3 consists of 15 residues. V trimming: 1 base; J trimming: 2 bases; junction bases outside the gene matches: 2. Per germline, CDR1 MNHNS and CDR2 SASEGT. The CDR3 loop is CASSEVGQGNYGYTF. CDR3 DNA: TGTGCCAGCAGTGAAGTGGGACAGGGAAACTATGGCTACACCTTC.

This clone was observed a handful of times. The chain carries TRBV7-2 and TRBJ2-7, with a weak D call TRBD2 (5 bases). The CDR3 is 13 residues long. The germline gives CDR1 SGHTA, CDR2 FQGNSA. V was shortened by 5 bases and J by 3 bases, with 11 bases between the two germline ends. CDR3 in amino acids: CASSPRGGYEQYF. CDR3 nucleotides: TGTGCCAGCAGCCCCCGTGGAGGCTACGAGCAGTACTTC.

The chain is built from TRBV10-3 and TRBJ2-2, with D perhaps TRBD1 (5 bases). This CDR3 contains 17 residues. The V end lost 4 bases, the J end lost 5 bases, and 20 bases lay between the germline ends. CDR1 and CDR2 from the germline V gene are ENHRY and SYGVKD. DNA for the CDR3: TGTGCCATCAGTGCAAGAAATGCGGTGGGGCGGACCGGGGAGCTGTTTTTT. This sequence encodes CAISARNAVGRTGELFF.

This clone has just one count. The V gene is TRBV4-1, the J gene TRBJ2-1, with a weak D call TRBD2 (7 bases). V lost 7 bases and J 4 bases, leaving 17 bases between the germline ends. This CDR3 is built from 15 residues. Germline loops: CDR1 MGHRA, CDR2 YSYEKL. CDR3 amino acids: CASKGGHSGYNEQFF. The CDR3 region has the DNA TGCGCCAGCAAGGGGGGGCATTCTGGGTACAATGAGCAGTTCTTC.

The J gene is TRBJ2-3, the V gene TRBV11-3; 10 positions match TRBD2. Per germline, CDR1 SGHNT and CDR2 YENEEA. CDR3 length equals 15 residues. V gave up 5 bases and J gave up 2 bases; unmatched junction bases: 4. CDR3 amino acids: CASSQAGGVTDTQYF. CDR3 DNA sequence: TGTGCCAGCAGCCAAGCGGGAGGGGTCACAGATACGCAGTATTTT.

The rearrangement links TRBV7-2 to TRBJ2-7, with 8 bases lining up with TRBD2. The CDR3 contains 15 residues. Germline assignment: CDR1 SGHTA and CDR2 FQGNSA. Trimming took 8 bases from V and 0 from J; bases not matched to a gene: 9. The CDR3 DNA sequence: TGTGCCAGCGGCCCCGGGGGGGGAGGCTCCTACGAGCAGTACTTC. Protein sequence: CASGPGGGGSYEQYF.

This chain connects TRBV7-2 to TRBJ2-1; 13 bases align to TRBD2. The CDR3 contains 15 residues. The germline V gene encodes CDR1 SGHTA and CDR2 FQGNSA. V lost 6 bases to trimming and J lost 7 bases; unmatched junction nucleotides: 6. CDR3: CASRPPGLAGNEQFF. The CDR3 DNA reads TGTGCCAGCAGGCCACCGGGACTAGCGGGGAATGAGCAGTTCTTC.

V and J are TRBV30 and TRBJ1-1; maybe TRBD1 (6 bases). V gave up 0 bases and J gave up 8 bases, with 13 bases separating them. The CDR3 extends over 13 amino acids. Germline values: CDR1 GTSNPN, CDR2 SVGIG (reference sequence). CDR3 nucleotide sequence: TGTGCCTGGAGTGTAGGGCAGGGGCTCGAAGCTTTCTTT. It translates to CAWSVGQGLEAFF.

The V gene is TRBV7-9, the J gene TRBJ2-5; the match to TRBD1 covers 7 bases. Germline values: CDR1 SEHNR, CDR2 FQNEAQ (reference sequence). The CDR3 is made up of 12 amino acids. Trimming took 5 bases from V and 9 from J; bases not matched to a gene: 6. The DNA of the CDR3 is TGTGCCAGCAGCCGGGGACAGTACGCCCAGTACTTC. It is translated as CASSRGQYAQYF.

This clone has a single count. As DNA, the CDR3 is TGTGCCAGCCAACTCTCTCAGAACACTGAAGCTTTCTTT. Translating it yields CASQLSQNTEAFF. V gene TRBV18 combines with J gene TRBJ1-1; D remains ambiguous. The CDR3 is made up of 13 amino acids. The V end was cut by 8 bases, the J end by 1 base, with 11 bases between. Germline CDR1 is KGHSH and CDR2 is LQKENI.

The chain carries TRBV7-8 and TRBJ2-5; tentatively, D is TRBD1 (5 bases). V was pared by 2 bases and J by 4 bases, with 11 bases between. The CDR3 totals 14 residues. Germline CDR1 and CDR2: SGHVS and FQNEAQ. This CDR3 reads CASSLQGRAETQYF. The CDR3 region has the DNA TGTGCCAGCAGCTTACAGGGAAGGGCAGAGACCCAGTACTTC.